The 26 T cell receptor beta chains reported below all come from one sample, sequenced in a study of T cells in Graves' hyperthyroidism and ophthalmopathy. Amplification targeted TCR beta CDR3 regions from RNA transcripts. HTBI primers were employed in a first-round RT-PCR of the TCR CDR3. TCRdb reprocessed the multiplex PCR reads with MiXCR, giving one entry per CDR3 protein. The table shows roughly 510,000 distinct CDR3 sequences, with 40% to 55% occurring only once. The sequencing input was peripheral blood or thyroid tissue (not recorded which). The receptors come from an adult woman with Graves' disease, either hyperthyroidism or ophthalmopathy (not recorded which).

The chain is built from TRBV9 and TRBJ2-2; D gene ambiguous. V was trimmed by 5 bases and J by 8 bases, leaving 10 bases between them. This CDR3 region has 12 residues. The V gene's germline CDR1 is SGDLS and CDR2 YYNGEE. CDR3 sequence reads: CASSMNIGELFF. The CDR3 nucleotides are TGTGCCAGCAGTATGAATATAGGGGAGCTGTTTTTT.

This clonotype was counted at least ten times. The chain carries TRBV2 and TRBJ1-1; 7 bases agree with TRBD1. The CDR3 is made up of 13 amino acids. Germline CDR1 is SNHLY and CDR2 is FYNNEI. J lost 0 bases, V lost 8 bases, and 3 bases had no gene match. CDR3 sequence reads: CASEGALNTEAFF. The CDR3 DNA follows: TGTGCCAGCGAGGGGGCATTGAACACTGAAGCTTTCTTT. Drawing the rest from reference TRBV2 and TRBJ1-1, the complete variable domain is EPEVTQTPSHQVTQMGQEVILRCVPISNHLYFYWYRQILGQKVEFLVSFYNNEISEKSEIFDDQFSVERPDGSNFTLKIRSTKLEDSAMYFCASEGALNTEAFFGQGTRLTVV.

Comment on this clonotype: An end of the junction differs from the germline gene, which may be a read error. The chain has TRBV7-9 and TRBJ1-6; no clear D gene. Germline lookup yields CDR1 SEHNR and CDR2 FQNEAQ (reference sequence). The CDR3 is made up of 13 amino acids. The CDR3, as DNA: TGTGCCAGCAGCCAGGAAACCAATTCACCCGTCCACTTT. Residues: CASSQETNSPVHF.

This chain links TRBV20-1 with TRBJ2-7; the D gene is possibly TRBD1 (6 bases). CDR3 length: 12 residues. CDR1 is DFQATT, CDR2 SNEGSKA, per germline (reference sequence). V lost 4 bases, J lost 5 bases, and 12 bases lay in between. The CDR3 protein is CSATFTGNEQYF. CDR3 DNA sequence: TGCAGTGCTACATTTACAGGGAACGAGCAGTACTTC.

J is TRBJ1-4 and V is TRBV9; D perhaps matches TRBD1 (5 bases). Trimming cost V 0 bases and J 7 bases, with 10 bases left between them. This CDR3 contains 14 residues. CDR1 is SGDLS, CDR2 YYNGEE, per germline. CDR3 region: CASSVAAGVEKLFF. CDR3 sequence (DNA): TGTGCCAGCAGCGTAGCCGCGGGGGTTGAAAAACTGTTTTTT. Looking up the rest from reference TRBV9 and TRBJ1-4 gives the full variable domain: DSGVTQTPKHLITATGQRVTLRCSPRSGDLSVYWYQQSLDQGLQFLIQYYNGEERAKGNILERFSAQQFPDLHSELNLSSLELGDSALYFCASSVAAGVEKLFFGSGTQLSVL.

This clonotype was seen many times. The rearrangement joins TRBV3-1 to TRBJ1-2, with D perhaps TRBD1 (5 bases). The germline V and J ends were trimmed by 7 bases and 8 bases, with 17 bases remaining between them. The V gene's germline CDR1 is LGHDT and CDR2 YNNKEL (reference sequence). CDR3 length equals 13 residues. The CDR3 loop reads CASMSGMGRGYTF. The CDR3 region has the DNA TGTGCCAGCATGTCAGGAATGGGACGGGGCTACACCTTC.

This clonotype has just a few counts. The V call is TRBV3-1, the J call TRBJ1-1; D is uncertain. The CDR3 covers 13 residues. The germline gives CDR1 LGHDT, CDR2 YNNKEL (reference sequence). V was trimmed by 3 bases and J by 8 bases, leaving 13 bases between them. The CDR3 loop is CASSHPYSPEAFF. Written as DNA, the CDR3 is TGTGCCAGCAGCCACCCCTATTCACCCGAAGCTTTCTTT.

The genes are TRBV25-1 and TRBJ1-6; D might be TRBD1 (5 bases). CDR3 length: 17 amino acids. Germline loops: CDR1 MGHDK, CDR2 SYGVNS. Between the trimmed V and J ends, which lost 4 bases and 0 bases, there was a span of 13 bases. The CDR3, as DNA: TGTGCCAGCAGTGCTAGGGGACGGAGCTCCTATAATTCACCCCTCCACTTT. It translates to CASSARGRSSYNSPLHF.

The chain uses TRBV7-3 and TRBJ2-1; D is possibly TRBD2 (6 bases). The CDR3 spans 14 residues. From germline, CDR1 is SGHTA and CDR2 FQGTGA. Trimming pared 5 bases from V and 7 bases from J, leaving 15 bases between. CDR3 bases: TGTGCCAGCAGCCCCGGTCTTAGCGGTAATGAGCAGTTCTTC. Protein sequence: CASSPGLSGNEQFF.

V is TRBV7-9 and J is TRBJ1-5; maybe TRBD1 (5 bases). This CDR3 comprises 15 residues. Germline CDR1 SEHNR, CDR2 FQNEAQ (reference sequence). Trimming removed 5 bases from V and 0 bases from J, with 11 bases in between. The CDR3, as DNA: TGTGCCAGCAGCCGAGGGGATAGTAGCAATCAGCCCCAGCATTTT. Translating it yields CASSRGDSSNQPQHF.

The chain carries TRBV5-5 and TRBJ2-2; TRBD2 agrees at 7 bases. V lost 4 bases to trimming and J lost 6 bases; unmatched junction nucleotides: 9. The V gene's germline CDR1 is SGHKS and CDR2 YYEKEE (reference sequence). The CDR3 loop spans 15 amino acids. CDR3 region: CASSPDGGRSGELFF. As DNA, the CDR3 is TGTGCCAGCAGCCCGGACGGGGGGAGGTCCGGGGAGCTGTTTTTT.

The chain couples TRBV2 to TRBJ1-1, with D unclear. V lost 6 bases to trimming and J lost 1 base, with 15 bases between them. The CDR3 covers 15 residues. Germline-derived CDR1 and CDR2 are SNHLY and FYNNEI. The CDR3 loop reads CASSVDGPPNTEAFF. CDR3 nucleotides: TGTGCCAGCAGCGTAGACGGGCCACCGAACACTGAAGCTTTCTTT.

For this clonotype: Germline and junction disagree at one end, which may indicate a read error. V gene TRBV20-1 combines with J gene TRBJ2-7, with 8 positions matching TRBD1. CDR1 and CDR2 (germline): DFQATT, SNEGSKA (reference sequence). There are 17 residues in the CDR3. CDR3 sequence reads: CSARDLRGQAMSYEQYF. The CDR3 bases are TGCAGTGCTAGAGATCTCAGGGGACAGGCCATGTCCTACGAACAGTACTTC.

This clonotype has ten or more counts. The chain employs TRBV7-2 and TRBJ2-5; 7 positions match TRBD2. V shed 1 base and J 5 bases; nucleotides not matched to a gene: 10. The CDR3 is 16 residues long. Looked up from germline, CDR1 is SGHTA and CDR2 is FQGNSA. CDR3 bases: TGTGCCAGCAGCTTAGGCGGCGGGAGAAATTGGGAGACCCAGTACTTC. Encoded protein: CASSLGGGRNWETQYF.

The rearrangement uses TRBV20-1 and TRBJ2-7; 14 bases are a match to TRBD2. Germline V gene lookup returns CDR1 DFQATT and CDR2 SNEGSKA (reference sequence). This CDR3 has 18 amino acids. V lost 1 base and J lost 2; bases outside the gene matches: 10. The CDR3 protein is CSARVGKGTSGSTYEQYF. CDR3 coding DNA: TGCAGTGCTAGAGTTGGGAAAGGGACTAGCGGGAGTACCTACGAGCAGTACTTC.

In nucleotides, the CDR3 is TGTGCCAGTAGTATAGGTCGGGCAGGGGGTTTCGGCAATCAGCCCCAGCATTTT. It codes for CASSIGRAGGFGNQPQHF. The chain joins TRBV19 to TRBJ1-5; TRBD1 matches at 7 bases. J was trimmed by 2 bases and V by 1 base; bases with no gene match: 11. Germline V CDR1 and CDR2: LNHDA, SQIVND (reference sequence). This CDR3 region has 18 residues.

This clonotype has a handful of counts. This chain's CDR3 is CNANPGLGYEQYF. In nucleotides, the CDR3 is TGCAATGCAAATCCGGGACTAGGCTACGAGCAGTACTTC. The chain employs TRBV20-1 and TRBJ2-7; 8 nucleotides align to TRBD2. CDR1 and CDR2 from the germline V gene are DFQATT and SNEGSKA (reference sequence). This CDR3 region has 13 residues.

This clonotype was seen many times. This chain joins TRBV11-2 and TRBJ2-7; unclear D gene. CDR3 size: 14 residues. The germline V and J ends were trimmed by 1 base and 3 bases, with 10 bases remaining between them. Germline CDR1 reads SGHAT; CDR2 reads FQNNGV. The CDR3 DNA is TGTGCCAGCAGCTTAGTAGCTCTCCACTACGAGCAGTACTTC. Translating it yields CASSLVALHYEQYF. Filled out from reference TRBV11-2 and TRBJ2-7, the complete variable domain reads EAGVAQSPRYKIIEKRQSVAFWCNPISGHATLYWYQQILGQGPKLLIQFQNNGVVDDSQLPKDRFSAERLKGVDSTLKIQPAKLEDSAVYLCASSLVALHYEQYFGPGTRLTVT.

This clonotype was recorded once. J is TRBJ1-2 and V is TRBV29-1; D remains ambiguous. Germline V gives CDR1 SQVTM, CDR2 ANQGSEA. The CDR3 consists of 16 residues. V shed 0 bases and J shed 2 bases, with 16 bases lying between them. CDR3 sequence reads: CSVEDVEGRVNYGYTF. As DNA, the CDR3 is TGCAGCGTTGAAGATGTTGAGGGTAGAGTCAACTATGGCTACACCTTC.

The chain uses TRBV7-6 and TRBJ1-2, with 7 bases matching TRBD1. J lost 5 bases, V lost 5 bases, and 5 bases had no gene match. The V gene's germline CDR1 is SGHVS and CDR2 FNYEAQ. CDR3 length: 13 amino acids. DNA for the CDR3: TGTGCCAGCAGCGGAAGGGGGCAATATGGCTACACCTTC. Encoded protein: CASSGRGQYGYTF.

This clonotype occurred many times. The CDR3, as DNA: TGTGCCGTCTCGGGAGGGCCCAGGGAGACCCAGTACTTC. Translation: CAVSGGPRETQYF. This chain links TRBV19 with TRBJ2-5; 8 nucleotides align to TRBD2. This CDR3 is built from 13 residues. The V gene's germline CDR1 is LNHDA and CDR2 SQIVND (reference sequence). J lost 5 bases, V lost 11 bases, and 10 bases had no gene match.

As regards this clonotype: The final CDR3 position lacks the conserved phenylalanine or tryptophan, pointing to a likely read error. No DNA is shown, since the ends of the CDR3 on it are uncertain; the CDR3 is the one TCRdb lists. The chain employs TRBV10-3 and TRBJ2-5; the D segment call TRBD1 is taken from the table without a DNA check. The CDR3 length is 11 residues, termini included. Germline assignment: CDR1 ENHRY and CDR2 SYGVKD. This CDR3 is CATALFGGLNT.

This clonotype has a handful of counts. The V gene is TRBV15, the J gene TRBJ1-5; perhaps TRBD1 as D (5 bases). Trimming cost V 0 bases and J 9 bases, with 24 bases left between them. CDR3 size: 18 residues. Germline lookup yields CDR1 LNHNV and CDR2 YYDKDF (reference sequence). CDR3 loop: CATSRDPHRQTGWWPQHF. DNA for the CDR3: TGTGCCACCAGCAGAGATCCTCACCGACAGACGGGATGGTGGCCCCAGCATTTT.

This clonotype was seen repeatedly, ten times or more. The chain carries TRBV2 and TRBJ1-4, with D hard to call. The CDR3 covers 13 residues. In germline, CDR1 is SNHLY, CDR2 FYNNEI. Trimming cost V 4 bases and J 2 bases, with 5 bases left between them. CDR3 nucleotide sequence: TGTGCCAGCAGTGGGAGGACTAATGAAAAACTGTTTTTT. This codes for CASSGRTNEKLFF.

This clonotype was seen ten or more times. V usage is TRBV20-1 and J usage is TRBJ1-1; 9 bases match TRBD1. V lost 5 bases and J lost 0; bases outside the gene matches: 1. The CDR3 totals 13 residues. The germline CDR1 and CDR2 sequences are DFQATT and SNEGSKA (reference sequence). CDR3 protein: CSARDRVNTEAFF. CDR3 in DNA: TGCAGTGCTCGGGACAGGGTGAACACTGAAGCTTTCTTT.

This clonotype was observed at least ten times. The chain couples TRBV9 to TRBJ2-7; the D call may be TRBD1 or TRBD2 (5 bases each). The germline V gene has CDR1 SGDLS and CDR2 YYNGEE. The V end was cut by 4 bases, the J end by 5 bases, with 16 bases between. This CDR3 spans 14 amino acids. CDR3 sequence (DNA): TGTGCCAGCAGCCCCTCGGGGCGCTTTAACGAGCAGTACTTC. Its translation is CASSPSGRFNEQYF.